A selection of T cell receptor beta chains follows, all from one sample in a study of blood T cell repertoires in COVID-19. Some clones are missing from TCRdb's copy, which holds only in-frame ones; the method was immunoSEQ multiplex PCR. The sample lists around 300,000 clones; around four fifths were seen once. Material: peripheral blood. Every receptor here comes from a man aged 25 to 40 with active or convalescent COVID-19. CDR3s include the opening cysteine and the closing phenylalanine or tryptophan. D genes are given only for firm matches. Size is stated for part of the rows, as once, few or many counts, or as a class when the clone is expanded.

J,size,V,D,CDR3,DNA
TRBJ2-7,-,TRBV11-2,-,CASSRTAYEQYF,TGTGCCAGCAGCCGGACAGCCTACGAGCAGTACTTC
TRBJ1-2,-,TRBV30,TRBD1,CAWTRGTGTSGYTF,TGTGCCTGGACCAGGGGGACAGGGACTTCTGGCTACACCTTC
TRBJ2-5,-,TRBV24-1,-,CATSDPGLLQETQYF,TGTGCCACCAGTGATCCAGGGTTGCTCCAAGAGACCCAGTACTTC
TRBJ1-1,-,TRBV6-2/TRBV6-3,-,CASSYVLNTEAFF,TGTGCCAGCAGTTACGTATTGAACACTGAAGCTTTCTTT
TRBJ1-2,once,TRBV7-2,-,CASSFGHANYGYTF,TGTGCCAGCAGCTTTGGACACGCTAACTATGGCTACACCTTC
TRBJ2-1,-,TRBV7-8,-,CAWGQPDSNEQFF,TGTGCCTGGGGGCAACCGGATAGCAATGAGCAGTTCTTC
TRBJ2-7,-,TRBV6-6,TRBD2,CASTPAGAGAYEQYF,TGTGCCAGCACCCCCGCCGGGGCGGGGGCCTACGAGCAGTACTTC
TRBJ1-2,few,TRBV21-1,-,CASSNRQGLGAKSSGYTF,TGTGCCAGCAGCAATCGCCAAGGCTTAGGGGCCAAATCGTCTGGCTACACCTTC
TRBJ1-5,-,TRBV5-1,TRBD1,CASSSEGDRGQPQHF,TGCGCCAGCAGTTCTGAGGGGGACAGGGGTCAGCCCCAGCATTTT
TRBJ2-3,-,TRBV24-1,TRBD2,CATSVASGRRLPPDTQYF,TGTGCCACCAGTGTTGCTAGCGGGAGGCGCCTCCCCCCAGATACGCAGTATTTT
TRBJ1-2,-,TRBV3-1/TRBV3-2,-,CASSYAGTNNYGYTF,TGTGCCAGCAGCTACGCCGGGACAAACAACTATGGCTACACCTTC
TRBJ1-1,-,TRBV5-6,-,CASSPGPGYSTEAFF,TGTGCCAGCAGCCCCGGCCCAGGGTACTCCACTGAAGCTTTCTTT
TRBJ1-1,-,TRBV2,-,CASRTGLGTEAFF,TGTGCCAGCAGGACAGGATTGGGCACTGAAGCTTTCTTT
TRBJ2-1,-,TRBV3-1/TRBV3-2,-,CASSQGASANEQFF,TGTGCCAGCAGCCAAGGGGCTAGCGCGAATGAGCAGTTCTTC
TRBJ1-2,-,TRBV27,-,CASSLIGGGNGYTF,TGTGCCAGCAGTTTAATCGGCGGAGGGAATGGCTACACCTTC
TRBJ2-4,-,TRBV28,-,CASSRQRNIQYF,TGTGCCAGCAGCCGACAACGGAACATTCAGTACTTC
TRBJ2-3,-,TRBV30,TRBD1,CAWSRQGDFPDTQYF,TGTGCCTGGAGTAGACAGGGAGACTTCCCAGATACGCAGTATTTT
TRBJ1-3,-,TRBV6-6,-,CASSYDTQSGGNTIYF,TGTGCCAGCAGTTACGACACACAAAGCGGCGGAAACACCATATATTTT
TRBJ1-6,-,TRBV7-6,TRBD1,CASSPWTGANSPLHF,TGTGCCAGCAGCCCCTGGACAGGGGCTAATTCACCCCTCCACTTT
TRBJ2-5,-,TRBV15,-,CATTVKQGAGETQYF,TGTGCCACCACCGTTAAACAGGGCGCTGGAGAGACCCAGTACTTC
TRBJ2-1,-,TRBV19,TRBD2,CASSPLAGALGEQFF,TGTGCCAGTAGTCCTCTAGCGGGGGCTTTGGGTGAGCAGTTCTTC
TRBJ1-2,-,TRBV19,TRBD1,CASSPDRWGGYTF,TGTGCCAGTAGCCCGGACAGGTGGGGAGGTTACACCTTC
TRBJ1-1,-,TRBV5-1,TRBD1,CASSLVGTGLLSNTEAFF,TGCGCCAGCAGCTTGGTCGGGACAGGGCTATTATCGAACACTGAAGCTTTCTTT
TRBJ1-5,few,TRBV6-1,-,CASSEGFDSAQHF,TGTGCCAGCAGTGAAGGTTTCGACAGTGCCCAGCATTTT
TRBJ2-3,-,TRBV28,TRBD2,CASSPVSGRTDTQYF,TGTGCCAGCAGCCCCGTCAGCGGGAGAACAGATACGCAGTATTTT
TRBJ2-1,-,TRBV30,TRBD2,CAWRGGDLRKASGRAPSEQFF,TGTGCCTGGAGGGGGGGGGACCTTCGGAAAGCTAGCGGGAGGGCCCCTAGTGAGCAGTTCTTC
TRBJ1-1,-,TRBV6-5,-,CASNLDRPNTEAFF,TGTGCCAGCAACTTGGACAGACCGAACACTGAAGCTTTCTTT
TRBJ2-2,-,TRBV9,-,CASRGQSNTGELFF,TGTGCCAGCAGGGGACAATCGAACACCGGGGAGCTGTTTTTT